The present T cell receptor beta chain was sequenced within a study of blood T cell repertoires in COVID-19. A single count supports this clone. Germline V gene sequence: CDR1 SGHAT, CDR2 FQNNGV. J was trimmed by 4 bases and V by 4 bases; bases with no gene match: 2. The CDR3 contains 14 residues. The method was immunoSEQ multiplex PCR; TCRdb's version includes in-frame clones alone and lacks a portion of them. The data show 120,000 to 150,000 clones, about 85% seen once. This clonotype originated in a human donor in a cohort sampled during active COVID-19. Sample: peripheral blood. The chain employs TRBV11-2 and TRBJ2-1; 9 bases align to TRBD2. The CDR3 spells CASSSGLAYNEQFF. The CDR3 DNA is TGTGCCAGCAGCTCAGGACTAGCGTACAATGAGCAGTTCTTC.